Shown below are 16 T cell receptor beta chains from a single sample sequenced in a study of tumor and adjacent non-tumor tissue in lung cancer. TCRbeta libraries were built with three rounds of nested PCR, modified from ARM-PCR. TCRdb redid the calling of the multiplex PCR reads with MiXCR, one entry per CDR3 protein. The data show tens of thousands of distinct CDR3 sequences, around 71% seen once. RNA was extracted from bulk tissue without any cell sorting. Material for sequencing was lung tumor tissue. The receptors were gathered from a man aged 55 to 69 with non-small cell lung cancer.

This clonotype was recorded only once. A junction end diverges from the germline sequence, so it may reflect a read error. This chain uses TRBV4-1 with TRBJ2-1, with D perhaps being TRBD1 or TRBD2 (6 bases each). Germline V gene lookup returns CDR1 MGHRA and CDR2 YSYEKL. This CDR3 comprises 13 residues. The CDR3 loop reads CASSQGGNNVQFF. The CDR3, as DNA: TGCGCCAGCAGTCAAGGGGGGAACAATGTGCAGTTCTTC.

With respect to this clonotype: This could be a read error, since a much larger clone is one nucleotide away. The CDR3 is CASSGSIGYGYTF. Here the CDR3 DNA reads TGTGCCAGCAGCGGCAGCATAGGTTATGGCTACACCTTC. The chain combines TRBV5-4 with TRBJ1-2, with D unclear. The germline V and J ends were trimmed by 4 bases and 5 bases, with 12 bases remaining between them. Germline CDR1 SGHNT, CDR2 YYREEE (reference sequence). CDR3 length: 13 residues.

Ten or more counts support this clonotype. The V call is TRBV6-2 or TRBV6-3, the J call TRBJ2-7; 10 bases align to TRBD2. V shed 6 bases and J 3 bases; nucleotides not matched to a gene: 5. This CDR3 is 14 amino acids long. CDR1 and CDR2 from the germline V gene are MNHEY and SVGEGT. The CDR3, as DNA: TGTGCCAGCAGACGTACTAGCGGGGACTACGAGCAGTACTTC. Translated, it gives CASRRTSGDYEQYF.

On this clonotype itself: With a much larger clone just one base away, this may be a read error. The rearrangement links TRBV11-3 to TRBJ2-1; a possible D gene is TRBD2 (6 bases). CDR1 is SGHNT and CDR2 is YENEEA in the germline V gene. The CDR3 contains 15 residues. Trimming left V 3 bases short and J 0 bases short, with 9 bases between. In DNA, the CDR3 is TGTGCCAGCAGCTTTAATAGCGGCTCCTACAATGAGCAGTTCTTC. Its protein product is CASSFNSGSYNEQFF.

Concerning this clonotype itself: A much larger clonotype is one base distant, so this may be a read error. Because it lacks the conserved phenylalanine or tryptophan at the end, this CDR3 is likely a read error. The chain carries TRBV20-1 and TRBJ1-2; TRBD1 aligns across 8 bases. This CDR3 has 15 residues. CDR1 and CDR2 (germline): DFQATT, SNEGSKA (reference sequence). V shed 3 bases and J 4 bases; nucleotides not matched to a gene: 10. CDR3 nucleotides: TGCAGTGCTAGGGGACAGGCCACGGACGGCTATGGCTACACCGTC. It is translated as CSARGQATDGYGYTV.

Points on this clonotype: A much larger clone differs by one base, so this may be a read error. V gene TRBV5-1 combines with J gene TRBJ1-1; tentatively, D is TRBD1 (5 bases). The CDR3 is 16 residues long. Germline loops: CDR1 SGHRS, CDR2 YFSETQ. CDR3 in DNA: TGCGCCAGCAGCTTGGAGGCAGGGCAAGTAAACACTGAAGCTTTGTTT. It yields the protein CASSLEAGQVNTEALF.

The chain recombines TRBV6-1 with TRBJ2-5; D is unresolved. In germline, CDR1 is MNHNS, CDR2 SASEGT. The CDR3 covers 14 residues. Deletions cut 10 bases from V and 5 bases from J, with 20 bases between. CDR3 loop: CANTGTAYGETQYF. CDR3 sequence (DNA): TGTGCCAACACCGGAACAGCCTACGGGGAGACCCAGTACTTC.

The chain is built from TRBV29-1 and TRBJ2-5; possibly TRBD2 for D (5 bases). The germline V gene has CDR1 SQVTM and CDR2 ANQGSEA. There are 12 residues in the CDR3. The CDR3 reads CNVCLARETQYF. For the CDR3, the DNA is TGCAACGTCTGCCTAGCAAGGGAGACCCAGTACTTC.

This clonotype was recorded only once. Because it lacks the conserved phenylalanine or tryptophan at the end, this CDR3 is likely a read error. This chain joins TRBV6-1 and TRBJ2-5, with D perhaps TRBD2 (6 bases). This CDR3 is built from 13 residues. Germline-derived CDR1 and CDR2 are MNHNS and SASEGT. Here the CDR3 reads CASMDGSPETQYC. In nucleotides, the CDR3 is TGTGCCAGCATGGACGGGAGTCCCGAGACGCAGTACTGC.

This clonotype occurred a few times. One junction end does not reproduce the germline sequence, and a read error may be involved. The chain is built from TRBV4-1 and TRBJ1-1; D unclear. Germline V gives CDR1 MGHRA, CDR2 YSYEKL. This CDR3 is built from 15 residues. Here the CDR3 reads CASSQETLLLKGVFF. Here the CDR3 DNA reads TGCGCCAGCAGCCAAGAGACCCTGTTACTTAAGGGAGTTTTCTTC.

About this clonotype: A much larger clone differs by one base, so this may be a read error. The V call is TRBV28, the J call TRBJ1-1, with D uncertain. The CDR3 length is 11 residues. Germline CDR1 MDHEN, CDR2 SYDVKM. CDR3 amino acids: CTSRTGTEAFF. As DNA, the CDR3 is TGTACCAGCAGAACGGGCACTGAAGCTTTCTTT.

In its sample, this clonotype was seen many times. This chain uses TRBV4-3 with TRBJ2-1; either TRBD1 or TRBD2 may fit D (6 bases each). Germline values: CDR1 LGHNA, CDR2 YSLEER. V was cut by 0 bases and J by 4 bases, with 10 bases left in between. This CDR3 is built from 15 residues. The DNA of the CDR3 is TGCGCCAGCAGCCAAGACGGGGGCCTTTACAATGAGCAGTTCTTC. It encodes CASSQDGGLYNEQFF.

The count of this clonotype is one. This may come from a read error, since a much larger clone is one base off. V gene TRBV5-1 combines with J gene TRBJ2-5; D is unresolved. This CDR3 has 13 amino acids. CDR1 and CDR2 from the germline V gene are SGHRS and YFSETQ. The CDR3, as DNA: TGCCCCAGCAGCTTGACCCCTTTAGAGACCCAGTACTTC. Protein product: CPSSLTPLETQYF.

Remarks on this clonotype: A much larger clone sits a single nucleotide away, making a read error possible. The chain couples TRBV11-3 to TRBJ2-7; D is perhaps TRBD1 (5 bases). The germline CDR1 and CDR2 sequences are SGHNT and YENEEA. V gave up 2 bases and J gave up 6 bases, with 11 bases separating them. This CDR3 comprises 13 residues. The CDR3 protein is CASSLYWQGEQYF. DNA for the CDR3: TGTGCCAGCAGCTTATACTGGCAGGGCGAGCAGTACTTC.

Worth noting for this clonotype: A single base separates this from a much larger clone, so it may be a read error. The J gene is TRBJ1-1, the V gene TRBV5-6; D is unclear. This CDR3 region has 16 residues. Germline V CDR1 and CDR2: SGHDT, YYEEEE. Trimming stripped 5 bases from V and 4 bases from J, with 21 bases between. CDR3 nucleotide sequence: TGTGCCAGCAGTCGAACTGATCTGCACCTGGGCACTGAAGCTTTCTTT. It codes for CASSRTDLHLGTEAFF.

The V gene is TRBV6-2 or TRBV6-3, the J gene TRBJ1-5; 8 positions agree with TRBD1. The germline CDR1 and CDR2 sequences are MNHEY and SVGEGT. V trimming: 6 bases; J trimming: 5 bases; junction bases outside the gene matches: 9. The length of the CDR3 is 15 residues. CDR3 sequence reads: CASSYTGQDYQPQHF. CDR3 DNA sequence: TGTGCCAGCAGCTATACGGGACAGGATTATCAGCCCCAGCATTTT.